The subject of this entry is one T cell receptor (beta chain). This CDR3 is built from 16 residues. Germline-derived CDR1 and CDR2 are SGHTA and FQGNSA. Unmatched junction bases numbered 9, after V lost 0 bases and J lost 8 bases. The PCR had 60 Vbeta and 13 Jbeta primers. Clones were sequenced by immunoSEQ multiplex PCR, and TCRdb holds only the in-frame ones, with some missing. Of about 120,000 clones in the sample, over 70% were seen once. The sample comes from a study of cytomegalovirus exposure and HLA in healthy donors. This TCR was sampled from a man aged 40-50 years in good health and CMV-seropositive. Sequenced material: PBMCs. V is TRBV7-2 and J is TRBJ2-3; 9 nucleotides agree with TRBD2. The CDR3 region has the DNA TGTGCCAGCAGCTTAGCGGAAGCGGGAGGTGCAGGTACGCAGTATTTT. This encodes CASSLAEAGGAGTQYF.